The 28 T cell receptor beta chains reported below all come from one sample, sequenced in a study of HIV-infected patients and healthy controls. TCRdb itself ran the 5' RACE reads through MiXCR, one entry per CDR3 protein. Counted here are roughly 20,000 distinct CDR3 sequences, around 20% occurring once; the ten biggest clones make up approximately 35%. The source material was CD8+ T cells from blood. The receptors stem from a human donor in good health.

The chain couples TRBV10-3 to TRBJ1-1; D perhaps matches TRBD1 (5 bases). V shed 0 bases and J shed 2 bases, with 10 bases lying between them. Germline loops: CDR1 ENHRY, CDR2 SYGVKD. The CDR3 runs 15 residues. DNA of the CDR3: TGTGCCATCAGTGAGTCGGGGACCGATAACACTGAAGCTTTCTTT. This codes for CAISESGTDNTEAFF.

This chain connects TRBV2 to TRBJ1-5; TRBD1 aligns across 7 bases. The CDR3 runs to 15 residues. J gave up 7 bases and V 1 base, and 7 bases lay outside the gene matches. CDR1 is SNHLY, CDR2 FYNNEI, per germline. Written as DNA, the CDR3 is TGTGCCAGCAGTGAAGGCGCGACAGGGCACCAGCCCCAGCATTTT. As protein: CASSEGATGHQPQHF.

This clonotype was found many times. V is TRBV7-3 and J is TRBJ1-1; D not resolved. The CDR3 is 15 residues long. V lost 2 bases and J lost 2, with 12 bases in between. The germline CDR1 and CDR2 sequences are SGHTA and FQGTGA. DNA of the CDR3: TGTGCCAGCAGCTTATCCGGGGTTAGTAACACTGAAGCTTTCTTT. Its protein product is CASSLSGVSNTEAFF.

This clonotype has only a few counts. The chain has TRBV11-1 and TRBJ2-5, with 8 bases matching TRBD1. Germline V gene lookup returns CDR1 SGHAT and CDR2 FQDESV (reference sequence). The CDR3 loop spans 14 amino acids. The V segment lost 4 bases and the J segment 2 bases; nucleotides outside the gene matches: 3. The CDR3 here is CASSWDRMQETQYF. The CDR3 DNA reads TGTGCCAGCAGCTGGGACAGGATGCAAGAGACCCAGTACTTC.

This clonotype is judged medium-sized. The chain joins TRBV4-1 to TRBJ2-7; a weak D match, TRBD1 (6 bases). The ends were cut back, 4 bases at V and 5 bases at J, with 12 bases in the middle. The CDR3 totals 13 residues. In germline, CDR1 is MGHRA, CDR2 YSYEKL. The CDR3 loop reads CASSPTGTNEQYF. In DNA form, the CDR3 reads TGCGCCAGCAGCCCCACAGGGACCAACGAGCAGTACTTC.

At least ten counts were recorded for this clonotype. J is TRBJ1-1 and V is TRBV29-1, with D perhaps TRBD1 (6 bases). Trimming cost V 3 bases and J 4 bases, with 9 bases left between them. The germline V gene encodes CDR1 SQVTM and CDR2 ANQGSEA. This CDR3 spans 12 amino acids. The CDR3 spells CSVEGGPTEAFF. The CDR3 region has the DNA TGCAGCGTTGAGGGGGGCCCCACTGAAGCTTTCTTT.

V usage is TRBV7-2 and J usage is TRBJ2-7, with 7 nucleotides matching TRBD1. This CDR3 has 15 amino acids. CDR1 is SGHTA, CDR2 FQGNSA, per germline. V shed 5 bases and J 3 bases; nucleotides not matched to a gene: 10. The CDR3 here is CASSPEAPGGYEQYF. The CDR3 coding sequence is TGTGCCAGCAGCCCAGAGGCTCCAGGGGGCTACGAGCAGTACTTC. Variable domain in full (rest from reference TRBV7-2 and TRBJ2-7): GAGVSQSPSNKVTEKGKDVELRCDPISGHTALYWYRQSLGQGLEFLIYFQGNSAPDKSGLPSDRFSAERTGGSVSTLTIQRTQQEDSAVYLCASSPEAPGGYEQYFGPGTRLTVT.

The rearrangement links TRBV7-9 to TRBJ1-1; TRBD1 agrees at 7 bases. The junction had 12 bases not matched to a gene; V was cut back by 7 bases and J by 4 bases. The CDR3 has 15 amino acids. In germline, CDR1 is SEHNR, CDR2 FQNEAQ (reference sequence). The CDR3 is CASTPPDRARTEAFF. CDR3 nucleotides: TGTGCCAGCACCCCCCCCGACAGGGCCCGCACTGAAGCTTTCTTT.

The sample holds a few counts of this clonotype. V gene TRBV12-3 or TRBV12-4 combines with J gene TRBJ2-1; 10 nucleotides agree with TRBD2. V lost 3 bases and J lost 6; bases outside the gene matches: 2. This CDR3 is built from 14 residues. CDR3 loop: CASSFTSGANEQFF. CDR3 nucleotides: TGTGCCAGCAGTTTTACTAGCGGGGCCAATGAGCAGTTCTTC.

The sample holds many counts of this clonotype. The V call is TRBV5-6, the J call TRBJ2-7; TRBD1 aligns across 11 bases. CDR3 length: 17 residues. The V and J ends lost 2 bases and 2 bases, in that order; junction bases with no gene match: 9. CDR1 is SGHDT, CDR2 YYEEEE, per germline. In DNA, the CDR3 is TGTGCCAGCAGCTTCTGGACAGGGGGCCTTGGGACCTACGAGCAGTACTTC. This encodes CASSFWTGGLGTYEQYF.

The V and J genes are TRBV4-1 and TRBJ2-7; 7 nucleotides agree with TRBD1. Trimming at V came to 0 bases and at J to 2 bases, leaving 4 bases not matched to a gene. Germline V gives CDR1 MGHRA, CDR2 YSYEKL. The CDR3 has 15 residues. The CDR3 here is CASSQEQGSAYEQYF. The CDR3, as DNA: TGCGCCAGCAGCCAAGAACAGGGGTCGGCCTACGAGCAGTACTTC.

The chain carries TRBV6-1 and TRBJ2-7; D might be TRBD1 (6 bases). V was clipped by 3 bases and J by 5 bases, with 14 bases between them. Germline CDR1 MNHNS, CDR2 SASEGT. This CDR3 is 14 amino acids long. The CDR3, as DNA: TGTGCCAGCAGTGAGTCAGGGGAGCAGAACGAGCAGTACTTC. This encodes CASSESGEQNEQYF.

This clonotype was observed at least ten times. V gene TRBV7-9 combines with J gene TRBJ2-7; D is ambiguous. Germline V CDR1 and CDR2: SEHNR, FQNEAQ (reference sequence). V shed 5 bases and J shed 2 bases, with 10 bases lying between them. CDR3 length: 13 amino acids. The CDR3 reads CASSLDLTYEQYF. In nucleotides, the CDR3 is TGTGCCAGCAGCCTGGACCTAACCTACGAGCAGTACTTC.

The chain combines TRBV19 with TRBJ2-1; 8 positions agree with TRBD2. The CDR3 sequence is 16 residues long. Germline CDR1 and CDR2: LNHDA and SQIVND (reference sequence). With 1 base clipped from V and 7 bases from J, the junction kept 9 bases outside the gene matches. CDR3 nucleotide sequence: TGTGCCAGTAGTATAGTACCGGGAGGGCCGGGAAATGAGCAGTTCTTC. It is translated as CASSIVPGGPGNEQFF.

The V gene is TRBV6-4, the J gene TRBJ1-5; D not resolved. This CDR3 spans 15 amino acids. Germline CDR1 reads MRHNA; CDR2 reads SNTAGT. V was trimmed by 5 bases and J by 0 bases, leaving 11 bases between them. CDR3 residues: CASSKDGYSNQPQHF. Here the CDR3 DNA reads TGTGCCAGCAGTAAGGACGGGTATAGCAATCAGCCCCAGCATTTT.

There are a few counts of this clonotype. The chain couples TRBV12-3 or TRBV12-4 to TRBJ1-2, with D perhaps TRBD1 (6 bases). V was shortened by 5 bases and J by 4 bases, with 17 bases between the two germline ends. CDR3 size: 15 residues. CDR3 in amino acids: CASSPIQGESYGYTF. The CDR3, as DNA: TGTGCCAGCAGTCCTATACAGGGCGAGTCCTATGGCTACACCTTC.

This chain joins TRBV28 and TRBJ2-1, with D maybe TRBD1 (6 bases). Germline CDR1 is MDHEN and CDR2 is SYDVKM. This CDR3 region has 18 residues. The V end lost 5 bases, the J end lost 2 bases, and 22 bases lay between the germline ends. In DNA form, the CDR3 reads TGTGCCAGCAGTCTATTTACCCACAGGGAGAACCCCTACAATGAGCAGTTCTTC. It specifies CASSLFTHRENPYNEQFF.

The chain employs TRBV11-2 and TRBJ2-7; D is uncertain. Germline V gene lookup returns CDR1 SGHAT and CDR2 FQNNGV. V was clipped by 1 base and J by 1 base, with 8 bases between them. The CDR3 is made up of 14 amino acids. The CDR3 sequence is CASSLGAGSYEQYF. The CDR3, as DNA: TGTGCCAGCAGCTTAGGTGCAGGATCCTACGAGCAGTACTTC.

This clonotype was seen ten or more times. The genes are TRBV20-1 and TRBJ2-5, with D perhaps matching TRBD1 or TRBD2 (5 bases each). CDR3 length equals 16 residues. The germline CDR1 and CDR2 sequences are DFQATT and SNEGSKA (reference sequence). V was clipped by 0 bases and J by 1 base, with 15 bases between them. CDR3 nucleotide sequence: TGCAGTGCTAGAGATTCCCGGGGCCCACCCCAAGAGACCCAGTACTTC. Its translation is CSARDSRGPPQETQYF.

DNA of the CDR3: TGTGCCAGCAGTTCCCGGGGACAGGGGCACAATGAGCAGTTCTTC. This gives the protein CASSSRGQGHNEQFF. The chain has TRBV11-2 and TRBJ2-1, with 10 bases that match TRBD1. V lost 6 bases, J lost 5 bases, and 7 bases stayed unmatched. Germline V gene data show CDR1 as SGHAT and CDR2 as FQNNGV. The CDR3 is 15 amino acids.

At least ten counts were recorded for this clonotype. V and J are TRBV3-1 and TRBJ2-1; TRBD2 might be the D (6 bases). Germline V CDR1 and CDR2: LGHDT, YNNKEL (reference sequence). CDR3 size: 17 residues. Between the trimmed V and J ends, which lost 0 bases and 6 bases, there was a span of 18 bases. The CDR3 nucleotides are TGTGCCAGCAGCCAAGATCCGGTGCTCGGAGGGAGCAATGAGCAGTTCTTC. It specifies CASSQDPVLGGSNEQFF.

This clonotype has a count of ten or more. The rearrangement uses TRBV4-1 and TRBJ2-3; D might be TRBD2 (6 bases). The germline V gene has CDR1 MGHRA and CDR2 YSYEKL. The CDR3 sequence is 15 residues long. The V end lost 1 base, the J end lost 2 bases, and 10 bases lay between the germline ends. The CDR3 here is CASSQATSLTDTQYF. CDR3 bases: TGCGCCAGCAGCCAAGCGACTAGTCTCACAGATACGCAGTATTTT.

A note on this clonotype: The junction does not match germline at one end; this may be a read error. The rearrangement joins TRBV7-7 to TRBJ2-1; tentatively, D is TRBD1 (6 bases). Germline CDR1 SSHAT, CDR2 FNYEAQ (reference sequence). The CDR3 has 14 residues. CDR3 coding DNA: TGTGCTAGCAGCCACTTCGGACAGCACAATGAGCAGTTCTTC. It translates to CASSHFGQHNEQFF. Drawing the rest from reference TRBV7-7 and TRBJ2-1, the complete variable domain is GAGVSQSPRYKVTKRGQDVTLRCDPISSHATLYWYQQALGQGPEFLTYFNYEAQPDKSGLPSDRFSAERPEGSISTLTIQRTEQRDSAMYRCASSHFGQHNEQFFGPGTRLTVL.

The sample holds many counts of this clonotype. The chain recombines TRBV7-9 with TRBJ1-6; no clear D gene. CDR3 length equals 14 residues. V was clipped by 1 base and J by 7 bases, with 8 bases between them. Germline assignment: CDR1 SEHNR and CDR2 FQNEAQ (reference sequence). CDR3 sequence (DNA): TGTGCCAGCAGCTTAGTAGGGTTCAATTCACCCCTCCACTTT. It is translated as CASSLVGFNSPLHF.

The CDR3 sequence is CASSDGYLVNTEAFF. The CDR3 DNA reads as TGTGCCAGCAGCGACGGATACTTGGTGAACACTGAAGCTTTCTTT. The V and J genes are TRBV7-9 and TRBJ1-1; no reliable D call. Deletions cut 5 bases from V and 0 bases from J, with 13 bases between. The CDR3 covers 15 residues. Germline V lookup: CDR1 SEHNR, CDR2 FQNEAQ (reference sequence).

This clonotype was found many times. The rearrangement joins TRBV11-2 to TRBJ2-7; TRBD1 might be the D (5 bases). The V gene lost 0 bases and the J gene lost 5 bases, with 8 bases spanning the gap. This CDR3 region has 13 residues. In germline, CDR1 is SGHAT, CDR2 FQNNGV. Here the CDR3 DNA reads TGTGCCAGCAGCTTAGAGGGCAGGGACGAGCAGTACTTC. The encoded protein is CASSLEGRDEQYF.

This clonotype has ten or more counts. The chain has TRBV7-9 and TRBJ1-4; D may be TRBD1 (6 bases). This CDR3 has 16 residues. V lost 2 bases to trimming and J lost 8 bases, with 18 bases between them. Germline V gives CDR1 SEHNR, CDR2 FQNEAQ (reference sequence). DNA for the CDR3: TGTGCCAGCAGCTTATCAGCGGGCAGGGGACCCGAAAAACTGTTTTTT. As protein: CASSLSAGRGPEKLFF.

This clonotype is medium-sized. The J gene is TRBJ2-3, the V gene TRBV6-1; D is unresolved. The CDR3 consists of 15 residues. Deletions cut 0 bases from V and 0 bases from J, with 7 bases between. CDR1 is MNHNS, CDR2 SASEGT, per germline. CDR3 in amino acids: CASSEALGSTDTQYF. The CDR3 region has the DNA TGTGCCAGCAGTGAAGCGCTCGGTAGCACAGATACGCAGTATTTT.